This is a list of T cell receptor beta chains from one sample in a study of OX40 agonist ivuxolimab in advanced cancers. Profiling relied on immunoSEQ multiplex PCR, and the TCRdb table lists in-frame clones only, not all of them. Of 55,000 or so clones in the sample, about nine tenths were seen once. The input for sequencing was CD4+ or CD8+ T cells sorted from blood, taken in a trial of the OX40 agonist ivuxolimab. The receptors originated from an adult with an advanced solid tumor such as melanoma, head and neck, liver or kidney cancer. Each CDR3 is given with its conserved first and last residue. A D gene is named only where the DNA matches it firmly. Where a row states a size, it is once, few, many or the class of an expanded clone; other rows omit it.

j_call | v_call | d_call | clone_size | cdr3_length | cdr3_nt | cdr3_aa
TRBJ1-1 | TRBV18 | NA | once | 16 | TGTGCCAGCTCATCCGGGGCGCCTTTTAGGAACACTGAAGCTTTCTTT | CASSSGAPFRNTEAFF
TRBJ1-5 | TRBV27 | NA | NA | 13 | TGTGCCAGCAGTCCCTACAGGAATCAGCCCCAGCATTTT | CASSPYRNQPQHF
TRBJ1-1 | TRBV30 | NA | NA | 11 | TGTGCCTGGATGGGGGTAACTGAAGCTTTCTTT | CAWMGVTEAFF
TRBJ1-5 | TRBV6-1 | NA | NA | 14 | TGTGCCAGCACCGAATCCCCCCCGAATCAGCCCCAGCATTTT | CASTESPPNQPQHF
TRBJ1-1 | TRBV13 | NA | NA | 18 | TGTGCCAGCAGCTTAGGTGGGTTTCGCCTCACAAAGGTCGCTGAAGCTTTCTTT | CASSLGGFRLTKVAEAFF
TRBJ2-2 | TRBV9 | NA | NA | 14 | TGTGCCAGCAGCCAAACCTGGGGCACCGGGGAGCTGTTTTTT | CASSQTWGTGELFF
TRBJ1-5 | TRBV29-1 | NA | once | 14 | TGCAGCGTACAACCGGGGGGGGGTAATCAGCCCCAGCATTTT | CSVQPGGGNQPQHF
TRBJ1-1 | TRBV20-1 | NA | few | 11 | TGCAGTGCCAACAGGAACACTGAAGCTTTCTTT | CSANRNTEAFF
TRBJ2-7 | TRBV6-1 | NA | NA | 14 | TGTGCCAGCAGTGAACCCTTAGACTCCTACGAGCAGTACTTC | CASSEPLDSYEQYF
TRBJ1-1 | TRBV7-9 | NA | NA | 12 | TGTGCCAAGCAGGGATTGGGCACTGAAGCTTTCTTT | CAKQGLGTEAFF
TRBJ2-5 | TRBV28 | NA | NA | 15 | TGTGCCAGCAGTTTAAGTTCAGGTTACCAAGAGACCCAGTACTTC | CASSLSSGYQETQYF
TRBJ2-1 | TRBV4-2 | NA | NA | 15 | TGTGCCAGCAGCCAAGATCCCTCGGGGAAGGGAATACAGTTCTTC | CASSQDPSGKGIQFF